This T cell receptor beta chain was captured in a study of shared clonotypes between healthy human individuals. Study-wide results and caveats: Larger estimated richness was generally recorded for naive subsets relative to memory subsets.

Comment on this clone: Its specificity is unknown.

The CDR3 loop spans 16 amino acids. Germline V gene lookup returns CDR1 SEHNR and CDR2 FQNEAQ (reference sequence). The trim removed 3 bases at V and 2 bases at J, leaving 9 bases unmatched. TCRdb keeps only in-frame clones here, not all; method: immunoSEQ multiplex PCR. Of over 850,000 clones listed, about 80% are singletons. The receptor comes from a man in his late teens or twenties in good health. Some clones in this sample may be carry-over from other donors' samples. The sample comprised memory CD4+ T cells from PBMCs. Subset reported: CD45RA-negative fraction. The chain is built from TRBV7-9 and TRBJ2-7, with 8 bases fitting TRBD1. This CDR3 is CASSLGRQGITYEQYF. Written as DNA, the CDR3 is TGTGCCAGCAGCTTGGGTCGACAGGGGATTACCTACGAGCAGTACTTC. The full variable domain, completed using reference TRBV7-9 and TRBJ2-7, is DTGVSQNPRHKITKRGQNVTFRCDPISEHNRLYWYRQTLGQGPEFLTYFQNEAQLEKSRLLSDRFSAERPKGSFSTLEIQRTEQGDSAMYLCASSLGRQGITYEQYFGPGTRLTVT.